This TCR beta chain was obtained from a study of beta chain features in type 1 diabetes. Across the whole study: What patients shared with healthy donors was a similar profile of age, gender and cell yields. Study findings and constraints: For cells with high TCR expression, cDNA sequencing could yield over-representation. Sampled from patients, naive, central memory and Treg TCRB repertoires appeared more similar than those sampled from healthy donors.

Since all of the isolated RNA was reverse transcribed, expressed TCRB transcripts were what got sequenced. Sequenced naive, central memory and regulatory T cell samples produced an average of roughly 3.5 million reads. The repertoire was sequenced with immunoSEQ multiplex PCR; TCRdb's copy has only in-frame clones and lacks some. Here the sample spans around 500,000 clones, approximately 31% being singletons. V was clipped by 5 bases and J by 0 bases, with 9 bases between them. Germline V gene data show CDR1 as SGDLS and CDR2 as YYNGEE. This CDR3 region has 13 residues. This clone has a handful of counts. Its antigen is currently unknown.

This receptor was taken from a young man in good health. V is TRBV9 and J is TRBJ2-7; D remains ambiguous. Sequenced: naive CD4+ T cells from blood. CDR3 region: CASSLSSSYEQYF. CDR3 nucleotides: TGTGCCAGCAGTCTGTCGAGCTCCTACGAGCAGTACTTC. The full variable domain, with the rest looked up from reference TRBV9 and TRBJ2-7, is DSGVTQTPKHLITATGQRVTLRCSPRSGDLSVYWYQQSLDQGLQFLIQYYNGEERAKGNILERFSAQQFPDLHSELNLSSLELGDSALYFCASSLSSSYEQYFGPGTRLTVT.